The 26 T cell receptor beta chains presented below share a single source sample, sequenced in a study of T-cell memory formation after mild COVID-19. TCRdb reanalysed the 5' RACE reads using MiXCR and keeps one entry per CDR3 protein. The repertoire holds under 70,000 distinct CDR3 sequences, with 9.3% as singletons. Sample: PBMCs or a T cell subset sorted from them (not recorded which). The receptor source for this set is a man between 18 and 35 years old who had mild COVID-19 (a few samples of this study predate the infection). Cell type and time point are not known.

This clonotype was detected a few times. The chain couples TRBV25-1 to TRBJ1-2, with a possible D match to TRBD1 (5 bases). The CDR3 contains 16 residues. Germline V gene sequence: CDR1 MGHDK, CDR2 SYGVNS. Trimming left V 3 bases short and J 0 bases short, with 14 bases between. The CDR3 nucleotides read TGTGCCAGCAGTGAGAGCAAGGGGCAAGCTAACTATGGCTACACCTTC. Amino acid sequence: CASSESKGQANYGYTF.

This clonotype was observed at least ten times. The V gene is TRBV5-1, the J gene TRBJ2-3, with 12 bases lining up with TRBD2. CDR1 is SGHRS, CDR2 YFSETQ, per germline. CDR3 length: 19 amino acids. Losses at the gene ends were 0 bases for V and 0 bases for J; bases not matched to a gene: 8. CDR3 in DNA: TGCGCCAGCAGCTTGGCTCTTCTAGCGGGGGGGCTGAGCACAGATACGCAGTATTTT. Translation: CASSLALLAGGLSTDTQYF.

A few counts support this clonotype. The chain joins TRBV2 to TRBJ1-5; D not resolved. Germline V gene data show CDR1 as SNHLY and CDR2 as FYNNEI. The ends were cut back, 2 bases at V and 4 bases at J, with 21 bases in the middle. The CDR3 is 18 residues long. The DNA of the CDR3 is TGTGCCAGCAGTGAACTTCTGGGGAACCTCCGGGAGAATCAGCCCCAGCATTTT. It codes for CASSELLGNLRENQPQHF.

This sequence joins TRBV4-3 and TRBJ2-7; 8 bases are a match to TRBD1. V trimming: 3 bases; J trimming: 3 bases; junction bases outside the gene matches: 1. Looked up from germline, CDR1 is LGHNA and CDR2 is YSLEER. The CDR3 is 13 amino acids. The CDR3 DNA reads as TGCGCCAGCAGCCAGGGGACAGGCTACGAGCAGTACTTC. It encodes CASSQGTGYEQYF.

This clonotype was observed a few times. The chain links TRBV3-1 to TRBJ1-1; 7 bases align to TRBD1. Germline loops: CDR1 LGHDT, CDR2 YNNKEL (reference sequence). Germline trimming cut 4 bases from V and 7 bases from J; bases unmatched to any gene: 6. The CDR3 length is 13 residues. The CDR3 nucleotides read TGTGCCAGCAGCCTCGATAGGGGGCTTGAAGCTTTCTTT. It translates to CASSLDRGLEAFF. The full variable domain, in which reference TRBV3-1 and TRBJ1-1 provide the parts outside the CDR3, is DTAVSQTPKYLVTQMGNDKSIKCEQNLGHDTMYWYKQDSKKFLKIMFSYNNKELIINETVPNRFSPKSPDKAHLNLHINSLELGDSAVYFCASSLDRGLEAFFGQGTRLTVV.

The V and J genes are TRBV10-3 and TRBJ1-1; 9 bases are shared with TRBD1. Germline CDR1 and CDR2: ENHRY and SYGVKD. The CDR3 loop spans 14 amino acids. V shed 3 bases, J shed 3 bases, and the junction held 2 bases outside the gene matches. The CDR3 loop reads CAISDRDRDTEAFF. Written as DNA, the CDR3 is TGTGCCATCAGTGACCGGGACAGGGACACTGAAGCTTTCTTT.

The sample holds a few counts of this clonotype. The chain links TRBV20-1 to TRBJ1-6; D possibly corresponds to TRBD1 (5 bases). The CDR3 is made up of 14 amino acids. CDR1 is DFQATT and CDR2 is SNEGSKA in the germline V gene (reference sequence). The V end lost 5 bases, the J end lost 4 bases, and 12 bases lay between the germline ends. The CDR3 DNA sequence: TGCAGTGCTCTCCACGGGGGGTATAATTCACCCCTCCACTTT. Protein sequence: CSALHGGYNSPLHF.

This clonotype was detected a few times. The genes are TRBV3-1 and TRBJ2-5; no definite D call. The CDR3 is made up of 10 amino acids. Trimming left V 3 bases short and J 5 bases short, with 1 base between. Germline loops: CDR1 LGHDT, CDR2 YNNKEL (reference sequence). This CDR3 reads CASSHETQYF. The CDR3 coding sequence is TGTGCCAGCAGCCACGAGACCCAGTACTTC.

This clonotype has a count of ten or more. The rearrangement uses TRBV20-1 and TRBJ2-2; no reliable D call. This CDR3 has 13 amino acids. V lost 5 bases to trimming and J lost 6 bases, with 13 bases between them. Per germline, CDR1 DFQATT and CDR2 SNEGSKA (reference sequence). The CDR3 nucleotides read TGCAGTGCTGGCAAGGTGCTGTCCGGGGAGCTGTTTTTT. It yields the protein CSAGKVLSGELFF.

This clonotype showed up just a few times. CDR3 sequence: CSAVTSGGTDTQYF. The CDR3 DNA is TGCAGTGCCGTAACTAGCGGGGGTACAGATACGCAGTATTTT. The chain joins TRBV20-1 to TRBJ2-3, with 11 bases matching TRBD2. CDR3 length: 14 residues. With V trimmed by 6 bases and J by 3 bases, 5 bases remained unmatched. Germline CDR1 and CDR2: DFQATT and SNEGSKA (reference sequence).

V and J are TRBV27 and TRBJ1-2, with a weak D call TRBD1 (5 bases). Deletions cut 4 bases from V and 3 bases from J, with 21 bases between. CDR1 and CDR2 from the germline V gene are MNHEY and SMNVEV (reference sequence). There are 17 residues in the CDR3. CDR3 nucleotide sequence: TGTGCCAGCAGTTCGCGGGGGTTGCATACCTTCGACTATGGCTACACCTTC. Amino acid sequence: CASSSRGLHTFDYGYTF.

Only a few counts were recorded for this clonotype. This chain connects TRBV9 to TRBJ1-1; 8 bases fit TRBD1. Trimming took 8 bases from V and 5 from J; bases not matched to a gene: 8. Germline V lookup: CDR1 SGDLS, CDR2 YYNGEE. CDR3 length: 13 amino acids. The CDR3 protein is CASSGGVGTEAFF. CDR3 bases: TGTGCCAGTTCAGGGGGCGTAGGGACTGAAGCTTTCTTT. Together with reference TRBV9 and TRBJ1-1, the CDR3 gives the full variable domain: DSGVTQTPKHLITATGQRVTLRCSPRSGDLSVYWYQQSLDQGLQFLIQYYNGEERAKGNILERFSAQQFPDLHSELNLSSLELGDSALYFCASSGGVGTEAFFGQGTRLTVV.

The genes are TRBV10-3 and TRBJ1-1; 7 bases match TRBD1. CDR1 and CDR2 from the germline V gene are ENHRY and SYGVKD. The J segment lost 0 bases and the V segment lost 6 bases, leaving 4 bases of the junction unmatched. The CDR3 runs to 14 residues. The CDR3: CAISRGTVNTEAFF. For the CDR3, the DNA is TGTGCCATCAGCCGCGGGACAGTGAACACTGAAGCTTTCTTT.

This clonotype occurred a few times. This chain links TRBV5-1 with TRBJ1-2; TRBD1 aligns across 10 bases. The CDR3 length is 15 residues. J was trimmed by 8 bases and V by 0 bases; bases with no gene match: 7. Germline loops: CDR1 SGHRS, CDR2 YFSETQ. The CDR3 DNA reads TGCGCCAGCAGCTTGGCGGGGACAGGGGAAGAAGGCTACACCTTC. Translation: CASSLAGTGEEGYTF.

This chain uses TRBV12-3 or TRBV12-4 with TRBJ2-5; 7 bases map to TRBD1. V shed 5 bases, J shed 5 bases, and the junction held 8 bases outside the gene matches. This CDR3 region has 14 residues. Written as DNA, the CDR3 is TGTGCCAGCAGTCCCACAGGGGTAAGGGAGACCCAGTACTTC. This translates into CASSPTGVRETQYF.

V usage is TRBV4-2 and J usage is TRBJ2-5; weak D call: TRBD2 (5 bases). V lost 1 base to trimming and J lost 5 bases, with 11 bases between them. The CDR3 consists of 14 residues. CDR1 is LGHNA and CDR2 is YNFKEQ in the germline V gene. The CDR3 DNA sequence: TGTGCCAGCAGCCAAGTTAGTAGGAGGGAGACCCAGTACTTC. Its translation is CASSQVSRRETQYF.

The chain has TRBV7-2 and TRBJ2-5; 7 bases agree with TRBD1. Trimming at V came to 5 bases and at J to 5 bases, leaving 8 bases not matched to a gene. The CDR3 totals 14 residues. The germline CDR1 and CDR2 sequences are SGHTA and FQGNSA. CDR3 sequence: CASSLPTGTETQYF. For the CDR3, the DNA is TGTGCCAGCAGCCTACCGACAGGGACGGAGACCCAGTACTTC. Based on the CDR3 plus reference TRBV7-2 and TRBJ2-5, the full variable domain is GAGVSQSPSNKVTEKGKDVELRCDPISGHTALYWYRQSLGQGLEFLIYFQGNSAPDKSGLPSDRFSAERTGGSVSTLTIQRTQQEDSAVYLCASSLPTGTETQYFGPGTRLLVL.

This clonotype was found many times. This rearrangement joins TRBV7-9 to TRBJ2-3, with D possibly TRBD1 on 5 matching bases. Germline V gives CDR1 SEHNR, CDR2 FQNEAQ (reference sequence). Trimming stripped 1 base from V and 8 bases from J, with 7 bases between. This CDR3 spans 12 amino acids. CDR3 sequence (DNA): TGTGCCAGCAGCTTAGGGGGCGGTACGCAGTATTTT. It specifies CASSLGGGTQYF. The full variable domain, its missing parts supplied by reference TRBV7-9 and TRBJ2-3, is DTGVSQNPRHKITKRGQNVTFRCDPISEHNRLYWYRQTLGQGPEFLTYFQNEAQLEKSRLLSDRFSAERPKGSFSTLEIQRTEQGDSAMYLCASSLGGGTQYFGPGTRLTVL.

The chain carries TRBV4-3 and TRBJ2-2; a possible D gene is TRBD1 (5 bases). The germline V gene encodes CDR1 LGHNA and CDR2 YSLEER. The germline V and J ends were trimmed by 4 bases and 1 base, with 7 bases remaining between them. The CDR3 is 14 residues long. The CDR3 nucleotides are TGCGCCAGCAGCCGAGGACAGAACACCGGGGAGCTGTTTTTT. It yields the protein CASSRGQNTGELFF.

CDR3 in DNA: TGTGCCAGCACCCTGACTGCAGCAGGTGGAAACACCATATATTTT. It specifies CASTLTAAGGNTIYF. J is TRBJ1-3 and V is TRBV12-3 or TRBV12-4; D uncertain. Between the trimmed V and J ends, which lost 7 bases and 3 bases, there was a span of 16 bases. This CDR3 is built from 15 residues.

This clonotype was recorded a few times. V is TRBV5-1 and J is TRBJ1-1, with D hard to call. Trimming left V 2 bases short and J 5 bases short, with 13 bases between. Germline V gene sequence: CDR1 SGHRS, CDR2 YFSETQ. CDR3 length: 14 residues. CDR3 amino acids: CASSFMSRSTEAFF. CDR3 coding DNA: TGCGCCAGCAGCTTTATGTCTCGGTCAACTGAAGCTTTCTTT.

This clonotype was detected a few times. V is TRBV7-3 and J is TRBJ1-1; no firm D call. Per germline, CDR1 SGHTA and CDR2 FQGTGA. The CDR3 length is 12 residues. Trimming cost V 6 bases and J 1 base, with 6 bases left between them. DNA for the CDR3: TGTGCCAGCAGGGACCGGAACACTGAAGCTTTCTTT. Translated: CASRDRNTEAFF.

V gene TRBV5-1 combines with J gene TRBJ1-3; D not resolved. Trimming left V 2 bases short and J 8 bases short, with 11 bases between. The germline CDR1 and CDR2 sequences are SGHRS and YFSETQ. The CDR3 is made up of 13 amino acids. The CDR3 DNA follows: TGCGCCAGCAGCTTCATTGAGGGAGACACCATATATTTT. Protein product: CASSFIEGDTIYF.

V is TRBV28 and J is TRBJ2-1; perhaps TRBD1 as D (7 bases). From germline, CDR1 is MDHEN and CDR2 SYDVKM. The ends were cut back, 6 bases at V and 0 bases at J, with 12 bases in the middle. The CDR3 is made up of 15 amino acids. CDR3 protein: CASRGGDSSYNEQFF. The CDR3 DNA sequence: TGTGCCAGCAGGGGCGGGGACAGCTCCTACAATGAGCAGTTCTTC. Complete variable domain (other parts from reference TRBV28 and TRBJ2-1): DVKVTQSSRYLVKRTGEKVFLECVQDMDHENMFWYRQDPGLGLRLIYFSYDVKMKEKGDIPEGYSVSREKKERFSLILESASTNQTSMYLCASRGGDSSYNEQFFGPGTRLTVL.

The chain combines TRBV7-2 with TRBJ2-5, with 8 bases identical to TRBD1. Germline CDR1 is SGHTA and CDR2 is FQGNSA. The CDR3 loop spans 13 amino acids. J gave up 5 bases and V 4 bases, and 3 bases lay outside the gene matches. The CDR3 DNA sequence: TGTGCCAGCAGCTCATACAGGGGGGAGACCCAGTACTTC. Protein product: CASSSYRGETQYF.

This clonotype has a count of ten or more. The chain employs TRBV10-3 and TRBJ2-5, with TRBD2 matching over 7 bases. CDR1 and CDR2 from the germline V gene are ENHRY and SYGVKD. The J segment lost 3 bases and the V segment lost 6 bases, leaving 4 bases of the junction unmatched. This CDR3 region has 13 residues. The CDR3 bases are TGTGCCATCAGATGGGAGGGAAAAGAGACCCAGTACTTC. Amino acids: CAIRWEGKETQYF.